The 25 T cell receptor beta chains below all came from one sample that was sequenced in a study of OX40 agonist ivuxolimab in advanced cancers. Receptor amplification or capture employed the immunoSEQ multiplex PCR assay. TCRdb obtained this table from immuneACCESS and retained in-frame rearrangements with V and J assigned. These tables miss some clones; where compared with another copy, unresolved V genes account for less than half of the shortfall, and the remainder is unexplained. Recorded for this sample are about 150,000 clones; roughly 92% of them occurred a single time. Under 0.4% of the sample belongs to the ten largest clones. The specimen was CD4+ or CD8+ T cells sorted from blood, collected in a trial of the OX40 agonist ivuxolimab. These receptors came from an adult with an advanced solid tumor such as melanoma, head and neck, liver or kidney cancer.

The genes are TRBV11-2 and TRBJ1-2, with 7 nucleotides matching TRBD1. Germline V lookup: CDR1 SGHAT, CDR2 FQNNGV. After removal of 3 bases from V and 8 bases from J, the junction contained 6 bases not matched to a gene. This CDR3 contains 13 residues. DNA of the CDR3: TGTGCCAGCAGCTTCCGAGGGGGCGAAGGCTACACCTTC. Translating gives CASSFRGGEGYTF.

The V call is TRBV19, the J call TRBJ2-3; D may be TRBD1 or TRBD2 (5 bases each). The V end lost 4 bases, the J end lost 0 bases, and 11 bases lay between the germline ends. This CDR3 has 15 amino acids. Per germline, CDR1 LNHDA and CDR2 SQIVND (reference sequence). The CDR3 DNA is TGTGCCAGTAGTACCCAGAGGGGAAGCACAGATACGCAGTATTTT. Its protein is CASSTQRGSTDTQYF. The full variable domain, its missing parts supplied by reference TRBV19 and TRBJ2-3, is DGGITQSPKYLFRKEGQNVTLSCEQNLNHDAMYWYRQDPGQGLRLIYYSQIVNDFQKGDIAEGYSVSREKKESFPLTVTSAQKNPTAFYLCASSTQRGSTDTQYFGPGTRLTVL.

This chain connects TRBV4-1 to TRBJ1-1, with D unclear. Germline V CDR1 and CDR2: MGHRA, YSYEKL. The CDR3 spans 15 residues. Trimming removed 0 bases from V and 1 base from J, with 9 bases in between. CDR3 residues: CASSQEAVANTEAFF. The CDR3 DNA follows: TGCGCCAGCAGCCAAGAGGCGGTCGCGAACACTGAAGCTTTCTTT.

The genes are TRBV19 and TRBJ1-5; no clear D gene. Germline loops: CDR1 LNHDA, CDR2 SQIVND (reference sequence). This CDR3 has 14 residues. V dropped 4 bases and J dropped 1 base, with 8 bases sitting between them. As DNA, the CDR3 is TGTGCCAGTAGTAATGACCGCAGCAATCAGCCCCAGCATTTT. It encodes CASSNDRSNQPQHF.

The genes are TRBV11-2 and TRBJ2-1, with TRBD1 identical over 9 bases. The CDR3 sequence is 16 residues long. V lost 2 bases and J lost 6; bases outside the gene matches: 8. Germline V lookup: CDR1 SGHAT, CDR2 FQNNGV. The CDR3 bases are TGTGCCAGCAGCTTAACGGGGACAGGGCCCCCCAATGAGCAGTTCTTC. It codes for CASSLTGTGPPNEQFF.

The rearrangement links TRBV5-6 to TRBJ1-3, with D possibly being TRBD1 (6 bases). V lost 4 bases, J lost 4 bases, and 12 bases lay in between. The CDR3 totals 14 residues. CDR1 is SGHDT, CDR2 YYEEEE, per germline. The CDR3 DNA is TGTGCCAGCAGCCTCTGGGACATGGGAAACACCATATATTTT. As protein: CASSLWDMGNTIYF.

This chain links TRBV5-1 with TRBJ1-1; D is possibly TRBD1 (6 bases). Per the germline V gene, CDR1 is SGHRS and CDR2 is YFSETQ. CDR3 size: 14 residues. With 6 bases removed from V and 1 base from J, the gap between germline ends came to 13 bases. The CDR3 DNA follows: TGCGCCAGCACAGAGACAGGTCCGAACACTGAAGCTTTCTTT. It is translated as CASTETGPNTEAFF. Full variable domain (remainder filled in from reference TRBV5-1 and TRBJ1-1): KAGVTQTPRYLIKTRGQQVTLSCSPISGHRSVSWYQQTPGQGLQFLFEYFSETQRNKGNFPGRFSGRQFSNSRSEMNVSTLELGDSALYLCASTETGPNTEAFFGQGTRLTVV.

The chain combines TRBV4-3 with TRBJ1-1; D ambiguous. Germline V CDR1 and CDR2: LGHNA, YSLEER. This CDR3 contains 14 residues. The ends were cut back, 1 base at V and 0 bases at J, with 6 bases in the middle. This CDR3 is CASSQAAVNTEAFF. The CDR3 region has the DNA TGCGCCAGCAGCCAAGCAGCAGTGAACACTGAAGCTTTCTTT.

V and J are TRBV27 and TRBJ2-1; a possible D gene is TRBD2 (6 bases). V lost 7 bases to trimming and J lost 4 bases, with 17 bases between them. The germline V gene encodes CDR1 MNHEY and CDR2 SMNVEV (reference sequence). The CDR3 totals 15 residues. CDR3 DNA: TGTGCCAGCACCCCCATGTCTAGCGTGTACAATGAGCAGTTCTTC. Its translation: CASTPMSSVYNEQFF.

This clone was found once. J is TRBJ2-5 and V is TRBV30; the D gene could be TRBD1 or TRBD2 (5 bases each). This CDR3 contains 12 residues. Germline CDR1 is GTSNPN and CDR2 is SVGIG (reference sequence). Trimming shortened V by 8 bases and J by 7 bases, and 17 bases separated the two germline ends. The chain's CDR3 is CAQTRGGGTQYF. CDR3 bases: TGTGCCCAGACTCGGGGCGGAGGGACCCAGTACTTC.

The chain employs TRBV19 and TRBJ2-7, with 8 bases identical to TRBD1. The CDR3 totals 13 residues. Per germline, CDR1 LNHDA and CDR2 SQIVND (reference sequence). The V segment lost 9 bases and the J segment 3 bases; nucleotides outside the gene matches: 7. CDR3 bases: TGTGCCAGCCGGACAGGGATCGGCTACGAGCAGTACTTC. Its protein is CASRTGIGYEQYF.

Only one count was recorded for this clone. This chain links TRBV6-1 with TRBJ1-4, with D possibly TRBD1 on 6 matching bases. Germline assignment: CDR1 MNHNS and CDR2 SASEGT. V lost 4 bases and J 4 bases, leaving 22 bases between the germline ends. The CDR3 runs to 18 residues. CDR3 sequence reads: CASSVKQGGAGGNEKLFF. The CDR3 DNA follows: TGTGCCAGCAGTGTCAAACAGGGTGGGGCCGGCGGTAATGAAAAACTGTTTTTT.

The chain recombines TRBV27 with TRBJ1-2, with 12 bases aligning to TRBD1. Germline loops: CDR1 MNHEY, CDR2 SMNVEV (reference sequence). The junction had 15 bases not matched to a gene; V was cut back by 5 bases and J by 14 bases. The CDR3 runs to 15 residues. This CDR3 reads CASSNPGTGGASRTF. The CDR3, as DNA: TGTGCCAGCAGTAACCCTGGGACAGGGGGCGCTTCGAGAACCTTC.

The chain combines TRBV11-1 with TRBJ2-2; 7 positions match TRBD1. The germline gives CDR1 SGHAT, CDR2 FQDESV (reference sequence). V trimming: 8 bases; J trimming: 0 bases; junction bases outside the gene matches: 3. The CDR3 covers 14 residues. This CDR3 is CASAGQANTGELFF. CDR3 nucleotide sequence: TGTGCCAGCGCCGGACAGGCGAACACCGGGGAGCTGTTTTTT.

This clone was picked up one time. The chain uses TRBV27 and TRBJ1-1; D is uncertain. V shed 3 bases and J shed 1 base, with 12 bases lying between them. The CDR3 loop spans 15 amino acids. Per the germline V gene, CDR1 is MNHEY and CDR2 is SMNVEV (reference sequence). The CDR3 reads CASSLGWSPNTEAFF. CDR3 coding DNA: TGTGCCAGCAGTTTGGGTTGGAGCCCGAACACTGAAGCTTTCTTT.

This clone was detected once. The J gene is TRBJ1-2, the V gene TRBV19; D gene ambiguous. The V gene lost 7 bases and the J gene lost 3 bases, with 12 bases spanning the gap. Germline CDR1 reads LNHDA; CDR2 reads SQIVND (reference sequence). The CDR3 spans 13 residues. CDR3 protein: CASMGRTDYGYTF. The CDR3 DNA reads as TGTGCCAGTATGGGCAGGACTGACTATGGCTACACCTTC.

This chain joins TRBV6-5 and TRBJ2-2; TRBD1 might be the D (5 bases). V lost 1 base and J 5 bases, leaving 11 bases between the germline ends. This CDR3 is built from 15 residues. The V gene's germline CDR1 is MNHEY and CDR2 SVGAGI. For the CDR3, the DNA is TGTGCCAGCAGTTACTACATAAGGGGAACCGGGGAGCTGTTTTTT. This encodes CASSYYIRGTGELFF.

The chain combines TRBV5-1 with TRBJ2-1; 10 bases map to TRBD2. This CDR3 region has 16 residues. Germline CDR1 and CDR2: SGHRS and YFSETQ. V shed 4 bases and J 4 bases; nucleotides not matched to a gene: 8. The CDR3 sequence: CASSVELAGPYNEQFF. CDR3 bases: TGCGCCAGCAGCGTCGAACTAGCGGGGCCTTACAATGAGCAGTTCTTC.

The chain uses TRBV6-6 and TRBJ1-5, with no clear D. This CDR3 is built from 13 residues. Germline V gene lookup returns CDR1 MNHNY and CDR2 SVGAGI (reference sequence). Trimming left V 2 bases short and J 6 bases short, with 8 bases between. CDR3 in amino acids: CASSYQPSQPQHF. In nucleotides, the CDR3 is TGTGCCAGCAGTTACCAGCCTTCTCAGCCCCAGCATTTT.

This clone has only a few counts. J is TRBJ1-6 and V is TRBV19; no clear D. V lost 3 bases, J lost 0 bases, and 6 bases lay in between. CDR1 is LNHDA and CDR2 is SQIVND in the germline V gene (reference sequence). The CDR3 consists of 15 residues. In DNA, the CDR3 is TGTGCCAGTAGTATCAGCAGCTCCTATAATTCACCCCTCCACTTT. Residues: CASSISSSYNSPLHF.

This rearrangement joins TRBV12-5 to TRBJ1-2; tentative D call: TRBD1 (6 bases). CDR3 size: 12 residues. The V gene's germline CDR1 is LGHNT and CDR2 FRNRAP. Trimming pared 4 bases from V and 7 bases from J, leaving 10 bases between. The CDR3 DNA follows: TGTGCTAGTGGTTCTAACAGGGTTGGCTACACCTTC. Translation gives CASGSNRVGYTF.

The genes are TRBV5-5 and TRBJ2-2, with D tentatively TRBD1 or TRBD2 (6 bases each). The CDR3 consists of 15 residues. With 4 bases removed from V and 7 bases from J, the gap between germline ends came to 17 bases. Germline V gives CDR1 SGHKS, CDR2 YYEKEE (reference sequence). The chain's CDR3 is CASSEKTGTYGELFF. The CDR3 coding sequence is TGTGCCAGCAGCGAGAAAACAGGGACTTACGGGGAGCTGTTTTTT.

The CDR3 DNA reads TGTGCCAGCAGCCAGGAACCCCATAGCAATCAGCCCCAGCATTTT. Its protein is CASSQEPHSNQPQHF. The chain combines TRBV5-4 with TRBJ1-5; no firm D call. The V gene lost 4 bases and the J gene lost 0 bases, with 11 bases spanning the gap. CDR1 and CDR2 (germline): SGHNT, YYREEE (reference sequence). This CDR3 region has 15 residues.

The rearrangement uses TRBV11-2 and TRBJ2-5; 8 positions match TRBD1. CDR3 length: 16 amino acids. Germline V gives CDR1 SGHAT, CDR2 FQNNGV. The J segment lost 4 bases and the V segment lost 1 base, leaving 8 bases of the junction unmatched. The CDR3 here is CASSLVGTGVVETQYF. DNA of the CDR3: TGTGCCAGCAGCTTAGTTGGGACAGGCGTGGTAGAGACCCAGTACTTC.

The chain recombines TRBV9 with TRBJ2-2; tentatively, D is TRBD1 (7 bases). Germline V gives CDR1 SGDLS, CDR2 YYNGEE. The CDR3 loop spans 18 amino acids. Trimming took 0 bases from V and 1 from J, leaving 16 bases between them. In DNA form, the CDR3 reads TGTGCCAGCAGCGTAGCCCCCAGGGGGGCATTGAACACCGGGGAGCTGTTTTTT. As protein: CASSVAPRGALNTGELFF.